This passage covers 15 T cell receptor beta chains from one sample sequenced in a study of CD8+ T cells in alopecia areata (dated by TCRdb to 2016 to 2019). The library came from the immunoSEQ multiplex PCR assay. RNA was extracted from all samples and reverse transcribed into cDNA as template for TCR sequencing. TCRdb obtained this table from immuneACCESS and retained in-frame rearrangements with V and J assigned. These tables miss some clones; where compared with another copy, unresolved V genes account for less than half of the shortfall, and the remainder is unexplained. In all, the sample holds 50,000 to 70,000 clones, and roughly 47% of those were seen once. About 53% of the sample lies in the top ten. Sequenced sample: NKG2D-low CD8+ T cells sorted from blood. The intended sense of this specimen's cell subset or site label: sorted CD8+ NKG2D-low blood T cells. Receptors originate from a human donor with alopecia areata.

A few counts support this clone. The CDR3 DNA sequence: TGTGCCAGCAGCCATCGGACAGGGGGTACCGCTGAAAAACTGTTTTTT. Amino acids: CASSHRTGGTAEKLFF. V usage is TRBV7-9 and J usage is TRBJ1-4; 10 bases line up with TRBD1. The germline V gene encodes CDR1 SEHNR and CDR2 FQNEAQ (reference sequence). The trim removed 5 bases at V and 7 bases at J, leaving 10 bases unmatched. The length of the CDR3 is 16 residues. Variable domain in full (rest from reference TRBV7-9 and TRBJ1-4): DTGVSQNPRHKITKRGQNVTFRCDPISEHNRLYWYRQTLGQGPEFLTYFQNEAQLEKSRLLSDRFSAERPKGSFSTLEIQRTEQGDSAMYLCASSHRTGGTAEKLFFGSGTQLSVL.

This clone was picked up a small number of times. The chain joins TRBV29-1 to TRBJ2-1; D is unclear. Germline loops: CDR1 SQVTM, CDR2 ANQGSEA. This CDR3 comprises 15 residues. The V gene lost 6 bases and the J gene lost 7 bases, with 22 bases spanning the gap. The CDR3 DNA reads as TGCAGCGTCTATGGGTTTGCGGAGTTGGGGAATGAGCAGTTCTTC. Protein sequence: CSVYGFAELGNEQFF.

The genes are TRBV9 and TRBJ1-1, with a possible D match to TRBD1 (6 bases). The germline V gene has CDR1 SGDLS and CDR2 YYNGEE. The CDR3 totals 15 residues. The ends were cut back, 2 bases at V and 1 base at J, with 12 bases in the middle. The chain's CDR3 is CASSVLGGANTEAFF. The CDR3, as DNA: TGTGCCAGCAGCGTCCTCGGGGGGGCGAACACTGAAGCTTTCTTT.

This clone was seen a handful of times. This sequence joins TRBV15 and TRBJ2-7; D is ambiguous. The germline V gene encodes CDR1 LNHNV and CDR2 YYDKDF (reference sequence). With 5 bases removed from V and 2 bases from J, the gap between germline ends came to 10 bases. The CDR3 sequence is 13 residues long. CDR3 sequence reads: CATSWSLTYEQYF. CDR3 bases: TGTGCCACCAGCTGGTCCCTAACCTACGAGCAGTACTTC. Supplemented by reference TRBV15 and TRBJ2-7, the full variable domain reads DAMVIQNPRYQVTQFGKPVTLSCSQTLNHNVMYWYQQKSSQAPKLLFHYYDKDFNNEADTPDNFQSRRPNTSFCFLDIRSPGLGDTAMYLCATSWSLTYEQYFGPGTRLTVT.

This clone has more than one count but fewer than ten. The V gene is TRBV11-2, the J gene TRBJ2-4, with D unclear. The germline CDR1 and CDR2 sequences are SGHAT and FQNNGV. With 5 bases removed from V and 0 bases from J, the gap between germline ends came to 11 bases. This CDR3 region has 15 residues. The CDR3 region is CASSPELLAKNIQYF. The CDR3 nucleotides are TGTGCCAGCAGCCCGGAGCTGCTAGCCAAAAACATTCAGTACTTC.

This CDR3 reads CASSLGQGYEQYF. As DNA, the CDR3 is TGTGCCAGCAGCTTAGGGCAGGGCTACGAGCAGTACTTC. The V gene is TRBV13, the J gene TRBJ2-7, with a weak D call TRBD1 (5 bases). This CDR3 has 13 residues. Germline V gives CDR1 PRHDT, CDR2 FYEKMQ (reference sequence). V was clipped by 0 bases and J by 3 bases, with 6 bases between them.

This chain uses TRBV30 with TRBJ2-7; D is uncertain. Germline V CDR1 and CDR2: GTSNPN, SVGIG (reference sequence). The V end lost 4 bases, the J end lost 4 bases, and 8 bases lay between the germline ends. CDR3 length: 11 residues. The CDR3 coding sequence is TGTGCCTGGAATATGGGGTACGAGCAGTACTTC. As protein: CAWNMGYEQYF.

This clone was seen a handful of times. The chain is built from TRBV29-1 and TRBJ1-1; TRBD1 might be the D (5 bases). The CDR3 runs to 12 residues. CDR1 SQVTM and CDR2 ANQGSEA come from the germline V gene. V lost 0 bases and J lost 6, with 8 bases in between. The CDR3 sequence is CSVEDGAAEAFF. The DNA of the CDR3 is TGCAGCGTTGAAGATGGGGCCGCTGAAGCTTTCTTT.

This sequence joins TRBV27 and TRBJ2-1, with D possibly called TRBD1 or TRBD2 (5 bases each). Trimming stripped 2 bases from V and 5 bases from J, with 7 bases between. The CDR3 runs to 13 residues. The germline V gene has CDR1 MNHEY and CDR2 SMNVEV (reference sequence). CDR3 DNA sequence: TGTGCCAGCAGTTTACGAGGGGACAATGAGCAGTTCTTC. Protein product: CASSLRGDNEQFF.

V is TRBV4-1 and J is TRBJ2-5; TRBD1 aligns across 7 bases. Near its end, the DNA agrees better with TRBJ2-7, so the J call may be wrong. Germline V gene sequence: CDR1 MGHRA, CDR2 YSYEKL. CDR3 size: 16 residues. The CDR3 protein is CASSQAQGQPFYEQYF. CDR3 DNA sequence: TGCGCCAGCAGCCAAGCCCAGGGACAGCCTTTTTACGAGCAGTACTTC.

The chain uses TRBV27 and TRBJ2-4; no clear D gene. There are 12 residues in the CDR3. Deletions cut 4 bases from V and 7 bases from J, with 8 bases between. Germline values: CDR1 MNHEY, CDR2 SMNVEV (reference sequence). CDR3: CASSSRLNIQYF. The CDR3 region has the DNA TGTGCCAGCAGTTCTAGATTGAACATTCAGTACTTC.

V usage is TRBV28 and J usage is TRBJ2-5; D is undetermined. Trimming cost V 5 bases and J 5 bases, with 15 bases left between them. Germline CDR1 reads MDHEN; CDR2 reads SYDVKM. This CDR3 comprises 14 residues. CDR3 sequence reads: CASSPRLTTETQYF. The CDR3 DNA sequence: TGTGCCAGCAGTCCTCGGTTAACTACGGAGACCCAGTACTTC.

This clone occurred a few times. J is TRBJ2-4 and V is TRBV28, with D hard to call. The CDR3 is made up of 16 amino acids. Looked up from germline, CDR1 is MDHEN and CDR2 is SYDVKM. Trimming took off 6 bases at V and 0 bases at J, with 15 bases between the two ends. CDR3: CASSLVGDVAKNIQYF. The DNA of the CDR3 is TGTGCCAGCAGCCTAGTGGGCGATGTAGCCAAAAACATTCAGTACTTC. The complete variable domain, with remaining parts taken from reference TRBV28 and TRBJ2-4, reads DVKVTQSSRYLVKRTGEKVFLECVQDMDHENMFWYRQDPGLGLRLIYFSYDVKMKEKGDIPEGYSVSREKKERFSLILESASTNQTSMYLCASSLVGDVAKNIQYFGAGTRLSVL.

In this sample, this clone turned up a few times. The sample holds other DNA sequences that translate to the same CDR3. V usage is TRBV7-9 and J usage is TRBJ1-1; no clear D gene. V dropped 1 base and J dropped 7 bases, with 7 bases sitting between them. CDR1 SEHNR and CDR2 FQNEAQ come from the germline V gene (reference sequence). The CDR3 consists of 12 residues. The CDR3 loop reads CASSLVAVEAFF. CDR3 bases: TGTGCCAGCAGCTTAGTCGCCGTTGAAGCTTTCTTT.

The chain combines TRBV9 with TRBJ2-2; D is possibly TRBD1 or TRBD2 (5 bases each). The V gene lost 3 bases and the J gene lost 6 bases, with 9 bases spanning the gap. The CDR3 totals 13 residues. Germline CDR1 SGDLS, CDR2 YYNGEE. CDR3 coding DNA: TGTGCCAGCAGCGCCGTGGGGGCCGGGGAGCTGTTTTTT. This codes for CASSAVGAGELFF. The entire variable domain, with the rest obtained from reference TRBV9 and TRBJ2-2, is as follows: DSGVTQTPKHLITATGQRVTLRCSPRSGDLSVYWYQQSLDQGLQFLIQYYNGEERAKGNILERFSAQQFPDLHSELNLSSLELGDSALYFCASSAVGAGELFFGEGSRLTVL.